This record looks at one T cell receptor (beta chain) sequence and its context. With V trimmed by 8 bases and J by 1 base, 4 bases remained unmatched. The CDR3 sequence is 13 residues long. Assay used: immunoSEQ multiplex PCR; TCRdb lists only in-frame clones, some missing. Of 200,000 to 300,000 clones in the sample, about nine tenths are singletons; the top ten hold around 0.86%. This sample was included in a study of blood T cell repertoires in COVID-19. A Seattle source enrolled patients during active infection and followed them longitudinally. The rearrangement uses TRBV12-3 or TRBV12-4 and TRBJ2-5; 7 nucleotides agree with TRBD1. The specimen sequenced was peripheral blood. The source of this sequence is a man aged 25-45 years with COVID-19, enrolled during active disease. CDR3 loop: CASSRDSQETQYF. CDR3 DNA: TGTGCCAGCTCCAGGGACAGCCAAGAGACCCAGTACTTC.